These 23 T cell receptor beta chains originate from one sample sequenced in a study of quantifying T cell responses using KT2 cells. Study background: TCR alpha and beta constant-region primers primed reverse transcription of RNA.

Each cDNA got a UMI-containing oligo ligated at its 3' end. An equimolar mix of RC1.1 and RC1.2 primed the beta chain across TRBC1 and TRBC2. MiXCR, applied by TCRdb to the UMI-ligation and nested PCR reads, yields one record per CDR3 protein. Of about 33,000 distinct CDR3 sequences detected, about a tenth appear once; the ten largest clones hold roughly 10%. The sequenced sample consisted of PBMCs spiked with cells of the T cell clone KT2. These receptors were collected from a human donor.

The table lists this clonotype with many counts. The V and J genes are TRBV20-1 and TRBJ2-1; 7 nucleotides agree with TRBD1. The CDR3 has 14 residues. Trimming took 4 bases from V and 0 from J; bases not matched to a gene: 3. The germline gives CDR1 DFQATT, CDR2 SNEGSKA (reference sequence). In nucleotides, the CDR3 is TGCAGTGCTACCTCAGGGGGCTCCTACAATGAGCAGTTCTTC. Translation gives CSATSGGSYNEQFF.

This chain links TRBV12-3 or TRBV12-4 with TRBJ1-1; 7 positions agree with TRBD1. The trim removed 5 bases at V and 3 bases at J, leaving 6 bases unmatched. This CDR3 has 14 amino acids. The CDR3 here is CASSIQQGYTEAFF. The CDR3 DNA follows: TGTGCCAGCAGTATCCAACAGGGGTACACTGAAGCTTTCTTT.

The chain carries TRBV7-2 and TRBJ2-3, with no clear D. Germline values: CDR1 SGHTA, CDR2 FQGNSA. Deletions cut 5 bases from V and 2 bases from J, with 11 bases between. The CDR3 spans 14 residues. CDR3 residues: CASSATTSTDTQYF. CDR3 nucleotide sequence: TGTGCCAGCAGCGCAACTACCTCCACAGATACGCAGTATTTT. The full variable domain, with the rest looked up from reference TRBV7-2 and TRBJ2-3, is GAGVSQSPSNKVTEKGKDVELRCDPISGHTALYWYRQSLGQGLEFLIYFQGNSAPDKSGLPSDRFSAERTGGSVSTLTIQRTQQEDSAVYLCASSATTSTDTQYFGPGTRLTVL.

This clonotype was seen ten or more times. The DNA of the CDR3 is TGTGCCACCAGCAGATCCGAAACAACCTACGAGCAGTACTTC. It translates to CATSRSETTYEQYF. The chain uses TRBV15 and TRBJ2-7; D is undetermined. This CDR3 has 14 amino acids. Germline values: CDR1 LNHNV, CDR2 YYDKDF (reference sequence). Deletions cut 2 bases from V and 2 bases from J, with 10 bases between.

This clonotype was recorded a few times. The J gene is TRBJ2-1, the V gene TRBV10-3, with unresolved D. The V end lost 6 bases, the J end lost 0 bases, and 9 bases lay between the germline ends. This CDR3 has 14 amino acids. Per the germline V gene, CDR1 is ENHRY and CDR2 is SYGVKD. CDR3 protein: CAIRRQDSYNEQFF. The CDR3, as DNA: TGTGCCATCAGGCGCCAGGACTCCTACAATGAGCAGTTCTTC.

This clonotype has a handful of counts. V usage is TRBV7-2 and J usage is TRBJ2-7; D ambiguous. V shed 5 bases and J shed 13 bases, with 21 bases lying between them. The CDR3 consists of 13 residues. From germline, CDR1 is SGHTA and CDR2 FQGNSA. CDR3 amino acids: CASSPFGRLTIYF. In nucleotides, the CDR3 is TGTGCCAGCAGCCCCTTCGGGCGCCTCACTATATACTTC.

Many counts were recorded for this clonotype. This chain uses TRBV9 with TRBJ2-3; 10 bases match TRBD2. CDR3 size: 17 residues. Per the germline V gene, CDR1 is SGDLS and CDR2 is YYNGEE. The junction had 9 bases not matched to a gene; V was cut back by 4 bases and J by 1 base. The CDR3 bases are TGTGCCAGCAGCCCATGGGGTACTAGCGGGGGCACAGATACGCAGTATTTT. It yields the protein CASSPWGTSGGTDTQYF.

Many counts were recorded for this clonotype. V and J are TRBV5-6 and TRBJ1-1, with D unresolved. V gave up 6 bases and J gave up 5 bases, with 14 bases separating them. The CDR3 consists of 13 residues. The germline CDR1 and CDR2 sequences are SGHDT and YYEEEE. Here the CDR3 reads CASTPRRGTEAFF. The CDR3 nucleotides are TGTGCCAGCACCCCCCGGCGTGGGACTGAAGCTTTCTTT.

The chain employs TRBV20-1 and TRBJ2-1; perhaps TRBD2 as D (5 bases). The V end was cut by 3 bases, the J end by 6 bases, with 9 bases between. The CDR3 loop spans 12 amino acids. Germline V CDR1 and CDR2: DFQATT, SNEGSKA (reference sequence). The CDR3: CSASWLANEQFF. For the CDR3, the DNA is TGCAGTGCTAGTTGGCTAGCCAATGAGCAGTTCTTC.

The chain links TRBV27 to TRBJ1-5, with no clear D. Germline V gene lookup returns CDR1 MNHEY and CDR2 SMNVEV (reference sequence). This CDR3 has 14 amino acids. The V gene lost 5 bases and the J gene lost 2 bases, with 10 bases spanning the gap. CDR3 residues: CASSGSGGNQPQHF. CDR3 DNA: TGTGCCAGCAGTGGAAGTGGAGGCAATCAGCCCCAGCATTTT.

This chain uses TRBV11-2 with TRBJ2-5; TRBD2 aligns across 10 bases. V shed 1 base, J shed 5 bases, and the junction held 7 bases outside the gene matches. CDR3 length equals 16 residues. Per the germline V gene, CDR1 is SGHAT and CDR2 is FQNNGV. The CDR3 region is CASSLGVAGGFETQYF. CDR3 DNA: TGTGCCAGCAGCTTAGGGGTAGCGGGAGGTTTTGAGACCCAGTACTTC.

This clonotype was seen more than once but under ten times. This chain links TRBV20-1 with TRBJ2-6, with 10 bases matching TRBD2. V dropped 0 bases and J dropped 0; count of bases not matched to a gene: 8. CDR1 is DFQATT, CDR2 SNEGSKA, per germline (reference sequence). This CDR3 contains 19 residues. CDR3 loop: CSARDIASGGLSGANVLTF. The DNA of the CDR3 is TGCAGTGCTAGAGATATCGCTAGCGGGGGACTCTCTGGGGCCAACGTCCTGACTTTC.

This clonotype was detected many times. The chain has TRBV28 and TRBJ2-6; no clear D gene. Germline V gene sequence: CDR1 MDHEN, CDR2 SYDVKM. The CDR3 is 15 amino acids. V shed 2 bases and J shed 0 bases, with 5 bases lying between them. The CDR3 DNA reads TGTGCCAGCAGTTTAAAGGTCTCTGGGGCCAACGTCCTGACTTTC. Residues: CASSLKVSGANVLTF.

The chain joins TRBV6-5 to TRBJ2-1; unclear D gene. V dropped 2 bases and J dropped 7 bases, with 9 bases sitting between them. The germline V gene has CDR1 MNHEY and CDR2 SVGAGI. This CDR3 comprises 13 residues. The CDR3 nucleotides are TGTGCCAGCAGTTACCCAGGATGGAATGAGCAGTTCTTC. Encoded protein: CASSYPGWNEQFF.

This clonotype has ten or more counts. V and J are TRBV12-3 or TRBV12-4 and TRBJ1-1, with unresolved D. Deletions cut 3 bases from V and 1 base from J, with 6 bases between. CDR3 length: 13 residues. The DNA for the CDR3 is TGTGCCAGCAGTTTCCGGGGGAACACTGAAGCTTTCTTT. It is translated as CASSFRGNTEAFF.

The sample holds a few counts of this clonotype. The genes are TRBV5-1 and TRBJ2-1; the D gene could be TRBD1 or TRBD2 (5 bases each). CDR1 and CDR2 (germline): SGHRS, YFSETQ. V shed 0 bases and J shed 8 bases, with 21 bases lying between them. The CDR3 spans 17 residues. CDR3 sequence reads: CASSLGPSGTTGHEQFF. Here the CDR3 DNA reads TGCGCCAGCAGCTTGGGGCCGTCCGGGACCACGGGCCATGAGCAGTTCTTC.

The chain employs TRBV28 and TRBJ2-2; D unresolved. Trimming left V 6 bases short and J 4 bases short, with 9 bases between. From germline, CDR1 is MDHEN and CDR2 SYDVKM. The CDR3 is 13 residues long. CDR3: CASRRQVTGELFF. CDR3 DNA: TGTGCCAGCAGACGGCAGGTCACCGGGGAGCTGTTTTTT.

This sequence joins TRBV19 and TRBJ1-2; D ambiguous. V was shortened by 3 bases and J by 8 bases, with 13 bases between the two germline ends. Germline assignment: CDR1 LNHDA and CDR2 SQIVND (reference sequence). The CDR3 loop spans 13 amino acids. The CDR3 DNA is TGTGCCAGTAGTATGTTGGGTTTAGAGGGCTACACCTTC. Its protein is CASSMLGLEGYTF.

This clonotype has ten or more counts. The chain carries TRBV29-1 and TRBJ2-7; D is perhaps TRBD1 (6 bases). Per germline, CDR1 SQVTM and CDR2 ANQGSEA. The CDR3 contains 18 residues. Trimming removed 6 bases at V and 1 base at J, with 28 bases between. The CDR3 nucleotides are TGCAGCGTGGCTGGGACAAGGTCACTTCGCGGGTCTTCCTACGAGCAGTACTTC. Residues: CSVAGTRSLRGSSYEQYF.

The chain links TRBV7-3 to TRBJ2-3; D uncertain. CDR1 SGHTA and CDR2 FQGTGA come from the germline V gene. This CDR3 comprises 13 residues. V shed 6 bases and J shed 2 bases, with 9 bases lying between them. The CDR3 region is CASSPPHTDTQYF. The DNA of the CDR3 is TGTGCCAGCAGTCCACCTCACACAGATACGCAGTATTTT.

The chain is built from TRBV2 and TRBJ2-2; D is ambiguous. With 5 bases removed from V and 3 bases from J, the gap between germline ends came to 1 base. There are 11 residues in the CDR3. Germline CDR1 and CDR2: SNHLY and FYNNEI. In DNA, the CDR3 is TGTGCCAGCAGTCACACCGGGGAGCTGTTTTTT. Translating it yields CASSHTGELFF.

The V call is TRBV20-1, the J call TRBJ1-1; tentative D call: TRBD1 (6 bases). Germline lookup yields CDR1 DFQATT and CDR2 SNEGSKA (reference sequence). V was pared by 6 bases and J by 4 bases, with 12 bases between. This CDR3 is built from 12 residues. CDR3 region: CSAKQGTTEAFF. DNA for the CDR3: TGCAGTGCGAAACAGGGTACCACTGAAGCTTTCTTT.

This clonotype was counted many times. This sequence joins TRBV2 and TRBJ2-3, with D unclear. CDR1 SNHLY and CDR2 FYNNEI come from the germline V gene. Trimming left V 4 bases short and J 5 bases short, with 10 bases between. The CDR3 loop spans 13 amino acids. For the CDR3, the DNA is TGTGCCAGCAGTGGATTTCGAAGAGATACGCAGTATTTT. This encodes CASSGFRRDTQYF.